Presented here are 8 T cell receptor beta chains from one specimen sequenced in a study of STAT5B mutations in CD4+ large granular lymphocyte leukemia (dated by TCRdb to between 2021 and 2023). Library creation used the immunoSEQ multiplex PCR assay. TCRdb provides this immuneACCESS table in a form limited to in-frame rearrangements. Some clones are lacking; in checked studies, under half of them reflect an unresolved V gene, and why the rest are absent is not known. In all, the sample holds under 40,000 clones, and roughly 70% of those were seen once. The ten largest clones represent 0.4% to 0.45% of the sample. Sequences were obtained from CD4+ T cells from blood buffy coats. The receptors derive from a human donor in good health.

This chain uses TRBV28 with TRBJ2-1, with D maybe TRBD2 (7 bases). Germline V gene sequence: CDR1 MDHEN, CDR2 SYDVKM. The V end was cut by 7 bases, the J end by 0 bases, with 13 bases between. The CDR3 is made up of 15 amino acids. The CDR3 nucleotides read TGTGCCAGCATGCGGGGGCCGAACTCCTACAATGAGCAGTTCTTC. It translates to CASMRGPNSYNEQFF.

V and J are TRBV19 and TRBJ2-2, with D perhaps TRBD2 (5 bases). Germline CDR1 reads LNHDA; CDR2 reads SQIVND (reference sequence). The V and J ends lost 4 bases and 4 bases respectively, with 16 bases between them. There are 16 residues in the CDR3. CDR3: CASSSNGRVSTGELFF. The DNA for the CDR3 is TGTGCCAGTAGTAGCAACGGGCGGGTTTCCACCGGGGAGCTGTTTTTT. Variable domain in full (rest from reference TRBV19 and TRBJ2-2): DGGITQSPKYLFRKEGQNVTLSCEQNLNHDAMYWYRQDPGQGLRLIYYSQIVNDFQKGDIAEGYSVSREKKESFPLTVTSAQKNPTAFYLCASSSNGRVSTGELFFGEGSRLTVL.

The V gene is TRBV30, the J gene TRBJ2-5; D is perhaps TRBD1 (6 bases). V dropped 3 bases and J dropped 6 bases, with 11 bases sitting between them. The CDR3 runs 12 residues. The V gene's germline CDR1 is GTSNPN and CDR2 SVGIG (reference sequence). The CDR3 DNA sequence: TGTGCCTGGAGAGGTCAGGGGCAGACCCAGTACTTC. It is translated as CAWRGQGQTQYF.

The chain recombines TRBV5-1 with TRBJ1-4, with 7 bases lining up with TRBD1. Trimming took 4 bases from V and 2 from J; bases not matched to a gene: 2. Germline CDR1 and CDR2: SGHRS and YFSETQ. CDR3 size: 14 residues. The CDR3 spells CASSVTGTNEKLFF. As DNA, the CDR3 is TGCGCCAGCAGCGTGACAGGGACTAATGAAAAACTGTTTTTT.

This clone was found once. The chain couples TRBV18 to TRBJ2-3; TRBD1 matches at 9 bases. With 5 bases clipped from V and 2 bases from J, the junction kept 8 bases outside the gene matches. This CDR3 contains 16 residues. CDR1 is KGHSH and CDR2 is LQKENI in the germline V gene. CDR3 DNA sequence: TGTGCCAGCTCATCCAAGGACAGGGGAAACACAGATACGCAGTATTTT. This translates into CASSSKDRGNTDTQYF.

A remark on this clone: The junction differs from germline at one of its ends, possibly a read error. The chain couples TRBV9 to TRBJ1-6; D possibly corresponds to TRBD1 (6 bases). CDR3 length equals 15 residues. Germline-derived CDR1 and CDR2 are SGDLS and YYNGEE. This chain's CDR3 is CASSVEQGGNSPLHF. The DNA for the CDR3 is TGTGCCAGCAGCGTAGAACAGGGAGGGAATTCCCCCCTCCACTTT.

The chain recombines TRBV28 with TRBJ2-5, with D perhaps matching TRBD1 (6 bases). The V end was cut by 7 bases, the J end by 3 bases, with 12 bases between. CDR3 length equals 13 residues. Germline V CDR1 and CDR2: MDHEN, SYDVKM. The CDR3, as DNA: TGTGCCAGCACCGGGACACCTGAAGAGACCCAGTACTTC. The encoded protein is CASTGTPEETQYF.

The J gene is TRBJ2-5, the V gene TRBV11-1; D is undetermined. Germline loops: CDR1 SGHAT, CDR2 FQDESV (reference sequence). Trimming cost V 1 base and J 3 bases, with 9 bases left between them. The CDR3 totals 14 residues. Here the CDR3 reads CASSLVGLEETQYF. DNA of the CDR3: TGTGCCAGCAGCTTAGTCGGGCTAGAAGAGACCCAGTACTTC.